Below, 2 T cell receptor beta chains from the same sample are listed, as sequenced in a study of T cells in Graves' hyperthyroidism and ophthalmopathy. Researchers amplified the TCR beta CDR3 regions from RNA transcripts. The HTBI primer set was used in a first-round RT-PCR of the TCR CDR3. TCRdb processed the multiplex PCR reads anew with MiXCR; each CDR3 protein has one entry. The table includes roughly 700,000 distinct CDR3 sequences, around 13% detected once. The source material was blood. These receptors were taken from a young woman with Graves' hyperthyroidism.

This clonotype was detected only a few times. The J gene is TRBJ2-1, the V gene TRBV28, with 8 bases identical to TRBD1. V dropped 5 bases and J dropped 1; count of bases not matched to a gene: 4. Germline-derived CDR1 and CDR2 are MDHEN and SYDVKM. This CDR3 is 15 amino acids long. CDR3 protein: CASSTNRGSYNEQFF. CDR3 sequence (DNA): TGTGCCAGCAGTACCAACAGGGGGTCCTACAATGAGCAGTTCTTC.

There are a few counts of this clonotype. This chain connects TRBV20-1 to TRBJ2-3, with TRBD2 as a possible D gene (6 bases). The germline CDR1 and CDR2 sequences are DFQATT and SNEGSKA (reference sequence). V was trimmed by 5 bases and J by 2 bases, leaving 11 bases between them. The CDR3 spans 13 residues. The CDR3 DNA follows: TGCAGTGCTGGAGCGGGCCACACAGATACGCAGTATTTT. Translation: CSAGAGHTDTQYF.